The source of this T cell receptor (beta chain) is a study of T cell repertoires in cytomegalovirus infection. CDR1 and CDR2 (germline): DFQATT, SNEGSKA (reference sequence). Deletions cut 3 bases from V and 0 bases from J, with 15 bases between. The CDR3 is 16 amino acids. One entry per CDR3 protein results from TCRdb running MiXCR on the reads. This table has over 300,000 distinct CDR3 sequences, more than 8% appearing once. The source material was PBMCs. This sequence joins TRBV20-1 and TRBJ2-1; possible D gene TRBD2, 5 bases. The receptor was isolated from a human donor in good health (CMV status not recorded). Some clones in this sample may be carry-over from other donors' samples. The CDR3 nucleotides are TGCAGTGCTAGCAACCTCAAGCGGTACTCCTACAATGAGCAGTTCTTC. It codes for CSASNLKRYSYNEQFF.